This T cell receptor beta chain was found in a study of cytomegalovirus exposure and HLA in healthy donors. V was shortened by 4 bases and J by 3 bases, with 19 bases between the two germline ends. Looked up from germline, CDR1 is KGHSH and CDR2 is LQKENI. The CDR3 consists of 17 residues. The study ran its PCR with 60 Vbeta and 13 Jbeta primers. Generated by immunoSEQ multiplex PCR, the TCRdb table keeps only in-frame clones and is missing some. The repertoire includes about 120,000 clones, around 80% of them detected once, and 2.5% to 3.5% sits in the top ten. This clone appeared a few times. This clonotype was obtained from a woman in her thirties or forties in good health and CMV-seropositive. The chain carries TRBV18 and TRBJ1-3; D perhaps matches TRBD1 (6 bases). The source material was PBMCs. CDR3 sequence reads: CASSLNIIQGFGNTIYF. The CDR3 DNA reads TGTGCCAGCTCACTAAACATTATACAGGGATTTGGAAACACCATATATTTT.